This passage covers 13 T cell receptor beta chains from one sample sequenced in a study of shared clonotypes between healthy human individuals. Selected positively for CCR7 and CD45RO-negative, naive CD8 cells excluded terminally differentiated effector memory CD45RA+ cells. Method: immunoSEQ multiplex PCR; TCRdb's copy keeps in-frame clones and lacks some. The sample shows hundreds of thousands of clones, approximately 96% of them seen only once. Sequencing used naive CD8+ T cells sorted from blood. These receptor sequences come from a woman in her 30s in good health.

The chain joins TRBV7-7 to TRBJ1-3, with D uncertain. The germline V gene encodes CDR1 SSHAT and CDR2 FNYEAQ (reference sequence). V lost 5 bases to trimming and J lost 4 bases, with 6 bases between them. There are 12 residues in the CDR3. The CDR3 DNA is TGTGCCAGCAGCGCCACCGGAAACACCATATATTTT. This sequence encodes CASSATGNTIYF.

The chain links TRBV7-9 to TRBJ2-3, with a weak D call TRBD2 (5 bases). Germline CDR1 and CDR2: SEHNR and FQNEAQ (reference sequence). Trimming removed 6 bases at V and 6 bases at J, with 13 bases between. This CDR3 has 13 amino acids. As DNA, the CDR3 is TGTGCCAGCAGTTCCTTACTAGGGGATACGCAGTATTTT. It is translated as CASSSLLGDTQYF. The full variable domain, with the rest looked up from reference TRBV7-9 and TRBJ2-3, is DTGVSQNPRHKITKRGQNVTFRCDPISEHNRLYWYRQTLGQGPEFLTYFQNEAQLEKSRLLSDRFSAERPKGSFSTLEIQRTEQGDSAMYLCASSSLLGDTQYFGPGTRLTVL.

This clone was counted only a few times. This chain links TRBV9 with TRBJ1-2; D might be TRBD1 (5 bases). The CDR3 contains 14 residues. The germline CDR1 and CDR2 sequences are SGDLS and YYNGEE. Trimming removed 0 bases from V and 7 bases from J, with 13 bases in between. Here the CDR3 reads CASSVGAGRRGYTF. DNA of the CDR3: TGTGCCAGCAGCGTAGGTGCAGGGCGGCGTGGCTACACCTTC.

The chain is built from TRBV28 and TRBJ2-3, with TRBD2 matching over 13 bases. Germline-derived CDR1 and CDR2 are MDHEN and SYDVKM. The junction had 12 bases not matched to a gene; V was cut back by 5 bases and J by 1 base. This CDR3 contains 19 residues. CDR3 protein: CASSPGLAGAISGTDTQYF. The CDR3 DNA follows: TGTGCCAGCAGTCCCGGACTAGCGGGAGCAATAAGTGGCACAGATACGCAGTATTTT.

The chain uses TRBV7-9 and TRBJ2-3; a weak D match, TRBD1 (6 bases). Germline values: CDR1 SEHNR, CDR2 FQNEAQ (reference sequence). The CDR3 covers 14 residues. Trimming removed 7 bases from V and 2 bases from J, with 13 bases in between. The CDR3 nucleotides read TGTGCCAGCAAATCGACAGGAGACACAGATACGCAGTATTTT. Its protein is CASKSTGDTDTQYF.

V is TRBV6-5 and J is TRBJ1-1, with unresolved D. Between the trimmed V and J ends, which lost 5 bases and 5 bases, there was a span of 15 bases. The CDR3 length is 14 residues. Germline lookup yields CDR1 MNHEY and CDR2 SVGAGI. Here the CDR3 reads CASSPVEGRTEAFF. In nucleotides, the CDR3 is TGTGCCAGCAGTCCCGTAGAGGGTAGGACTGAAGCTTTCTTT.

The chain is built from TRBV10-2 and TRBJ1-1; D is unresolved. The V end lost 2 bases, the J end lost 0 bases, and 10 bases lay between the germline ends. Germline CDR1 WSHSY, CDR2 SAAADI. The CDR3 contains 15 residues. In DNA form, the CDR3 reads TGCGCCAGCAGTGAGATGCAGGTGGTGAACACTGAAGCTTTCTTT. Translating gives CASSEMQVVNTEAFF.

The chain links TRBV6-5 to TRBJ1-1, with a tentative D call TRBD1 (6 bases). Germline loops: CDR1 MNHEY, CDR2 SVGAGI. The CDR3 contains 12 residues. Trimming took 6 bases from V and 7 from J, leaving 12 bases between them. For the CDR3, the DNA is TGTGCCAGCAGGGTACAGGGTAATGAAGCTTTCTTT. As protein: CASRVQGNEAFF.

This sequence joins TRBV28 and TRBJ1-5; 7 bases fit TRBD1. This CDR3 contains 14 residues. V was clipped by 3 bases and J by 6 bases; unmatched bases: 5. Germline CDR1 reads MDHEN; CDR2 reads SYDVKM. The CDR3 is CASSFEGASQPQHF. The CDR3 DNA reads TGTGCCAGCAGTTTCGAGGGGGCTTCTCAGCCCCAGCATTTT.

The chain links TRBV11-2 to TRBJ2-3, with TRBD2 matching over 10 bases. The CDR3 spans 15 residues. After removal of 3 bases from V and 3 bases from J, the junction contained 3 bases not matched to a gene. CDR1 is SGHAT and CDR2 is FQNNGV in the germline V gene. The CDR3 loop reads CASSFGAGGTDTQYF. The CDR3 DNA reads as TGTGCCAGCAGCTTTGGAGCGGGGGGGACAGATACGCAGTATTTT.

This rearrangement joins TRBV2 to TRBJ2-7; no clear D gene. Germline lookup yields CDR1 SNHLY and CDR2 FYNNEI. The V end was cut by 4 bases, the J end by 2 bases, with 3 bases between. The CDR3 is 11 amino acids. The CDR3 protein is CASSGPYEQYF. CDR3 coding DNA: TGTGCCAGCAGTGGTCCCTACGAGCAGTACTTC.

The CDR3 DNA follows: TGTGCCAGCACCCAAGGCGGCACCTACTATGGCTACACCTTC. Protein: CASTQGGTYYGYTF. The V and J genes are TRBV28 and TRBJ1-2, with no clear D. V was pared by 7 bases and J by 3 bases, with 15 bases between. Per the germline V gene, CDR1 is MDHEN and CDR2 is SYDVKM. The CDR3 runs 14 residues.

V is TRBV9 and J is TRBJ2-7, with D perhaps matching TRBD2 (5 bases). Germline-derived CDR1 and CDR2 are SGDLS and YYNGEE. CDR3 length: 15 residues. V was clipped by 0 bases and J by 0 bases, with 10 bases between them. CDR3 DNA: TGTGCCAGCAGCGTAGGCGGACTCAGCTCCTACGAGCAGTACTTC. This encodes CASSVGGLSSYEQYF. The variable domain in full, completed from reference TRBV9 and TRBJ2-7, reads DSGVTQTPKHLITATGQRVTLRCSPRSGDLSVYWYQQSLDQGLQFLIQYYNGEERAKGNILERFSAQQFPDLHSELNLSSLELGDSALYFCASSVGGLSSYEQYFGPGTRLTVT.